The present T cell receptor (beta chain) was sequenced within a study of T cell responses to AZD1222 COVID-19 vaccine. V lost 4 bases and J 0 bases, leaving 11 bases between the germline ends. The CDR3 is 16 residues long. In germline, CDR1 is KGHDR, CDR2 SFDVKD. Worth noting for this clone: What it binds is not known.

General observations from the study: Seropositive AZD1222 recipients at baseline numbered only five or six. Epitopes outside B.1.351 and B.1.1.7 mutated regions reportedly drew nearly half of spike TCRs. After two AZD1222 doses, spike-specific TCR breadth and depth rose versus day 0.

Sequencing used immunoSEQ multiplex PCR; TCRdb keeps in-frame clones, though not all of them. The sample lists some 140,000 clones, 90% occurring once. The sequenced sample was peripheral blood, obtained on day 0 of AZD1222 vaccination. The sequence was collected from an adult in good health. The chain is built from TRBV24-1 and TRBJ2-2; D possibly corresponds to TRBD1 (6 bases). The CDR3 here is CATSESGTPNTGELFF. The CDR3 region has the DNA TGTGCCACCAGTGAATCCGGGACACCGAACACCGGGGAGCTGTTTTTT.